This TCR beta chain was documented in a study of regulatory T cells in long-lasting Graves disease. The V end lost 0 bases, the J end lost 3 bases, and 11 bases lay between the germline ends. Germline V lookup: CDR1 LGHDT, CDR2 YNNKEL (reference sequence). This CDR3 has 15 residues. This clonotype was recorded many times. Time point given: newly diagnosed GD, antithyroid drugs for less than 3 months. The TCR library was prepared using RNA isolated from PBMCs. Combining iRepertoire HTBI primers with Arm-PCR of CDR3 regions, the authors built TCR beta libraries. TCRdb reprocessed the multiplex PCR reads with MiXCR, giving one entry per CDR3 protein. The table has under 450,000 distinct CDR3 sequences, about 16% seen once. The same specimen was also included in a second study, on T cells in Graves' hyperthyroidism and ophthalmopathy.

The clonotype comes from a young woman with Graves disease. The chain links TRBV3-1 to TRBJ2-5; D may be TRBD2 (6 bases). Source: peripheral blood mononuclear cells (PBMCs), taken at new diagnosis, from a patient treated with antithyroid drugs. CDR3 loop: CASSQDFGGKETQYF. As DNA, the CDR3 is TGTGCCAGCAGCCAAGATTTTGGGGGGAAAGAGACCCAGTACTTC.